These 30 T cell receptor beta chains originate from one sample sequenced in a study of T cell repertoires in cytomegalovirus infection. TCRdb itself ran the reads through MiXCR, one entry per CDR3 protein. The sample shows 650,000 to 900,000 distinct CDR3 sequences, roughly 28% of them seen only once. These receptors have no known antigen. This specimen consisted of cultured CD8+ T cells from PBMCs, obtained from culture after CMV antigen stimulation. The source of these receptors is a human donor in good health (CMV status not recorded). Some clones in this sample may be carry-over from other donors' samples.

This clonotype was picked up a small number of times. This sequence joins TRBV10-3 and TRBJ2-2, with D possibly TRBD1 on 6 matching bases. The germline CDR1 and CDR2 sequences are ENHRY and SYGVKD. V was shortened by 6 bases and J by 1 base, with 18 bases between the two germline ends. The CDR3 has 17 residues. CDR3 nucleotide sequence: TGTGCCATCAGACTCGGGACAAGGGGGAAGAACACCGGGGAGCTGTTTTTT. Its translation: CAIRLGTRGKNTGELFF.

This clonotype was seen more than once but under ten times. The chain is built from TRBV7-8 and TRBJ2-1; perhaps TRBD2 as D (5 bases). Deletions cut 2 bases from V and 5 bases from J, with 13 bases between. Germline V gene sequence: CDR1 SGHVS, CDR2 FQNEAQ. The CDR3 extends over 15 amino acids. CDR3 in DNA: TGTGCCAGCAGCTTAAGGACTCACCTCAACAATGAGCAGTTCTTC. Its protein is CASSLRTHLNNEQFF.

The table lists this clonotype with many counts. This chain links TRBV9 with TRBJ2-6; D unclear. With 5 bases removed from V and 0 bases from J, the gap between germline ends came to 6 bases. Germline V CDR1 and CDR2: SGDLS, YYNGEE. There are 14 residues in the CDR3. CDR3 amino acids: CASRGSSGANVLTF. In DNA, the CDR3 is TGTGCCAGCAGAGGAAGCTCTGGGGCCAACGTCCTGACTTTC. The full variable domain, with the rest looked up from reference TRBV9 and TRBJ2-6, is DSGVTQTPKHLITATGQRVTLRCSPRSGDLSVYWYQQSLDQGLQFLIQYYNGEERAKGNILERFSAQQFPDLHSELNLSSLELGDSALYFCASRGSSGANVLTFGAGSRLTVL.

The CDR3 spells CASRGAGYTF. CDR3 DNA sequence: TGTGCCAGCAGGGGGGCAGGGTACACCTTC. J is TRBJ1-2 and V is TRBV6-1; possible D gene TRBD1, 6 bases. V was cut by 6 bases and J by 11 bases, with 10 bases left in between. The CDR3 extends over 10 amino acids. CDR1 is MNHNS and CDR2 is SASEGT in the germline V gene.

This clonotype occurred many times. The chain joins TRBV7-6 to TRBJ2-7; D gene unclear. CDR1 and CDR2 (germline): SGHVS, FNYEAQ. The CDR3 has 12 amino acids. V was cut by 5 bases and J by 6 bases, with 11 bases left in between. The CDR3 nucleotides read TGTGCCAGCAGCCCAAATGGGATCGAGCAGTACTTC. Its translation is CASSPNGIEQYF. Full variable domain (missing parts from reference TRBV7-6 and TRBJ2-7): GAGVSQSPRYKVTKRGQDVALRCDPISGHVSLYWYRQALGQGPEFLTYFNYEAQQDKSGLPNDRFSAERPEGSISTLTIQRTEQRDSAMYRCASSPNGIEQYFGPGTRLTVT.

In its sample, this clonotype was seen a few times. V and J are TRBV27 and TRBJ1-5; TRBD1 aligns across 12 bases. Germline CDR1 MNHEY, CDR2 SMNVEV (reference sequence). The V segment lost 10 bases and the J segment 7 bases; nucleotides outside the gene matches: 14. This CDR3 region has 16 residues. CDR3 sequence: CATARTLGQGAQPQHF. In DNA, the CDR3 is TGTGCCACCGCCCGGACCTTGGGACAGGGGGCCCAGCCCCAGCATTTT.

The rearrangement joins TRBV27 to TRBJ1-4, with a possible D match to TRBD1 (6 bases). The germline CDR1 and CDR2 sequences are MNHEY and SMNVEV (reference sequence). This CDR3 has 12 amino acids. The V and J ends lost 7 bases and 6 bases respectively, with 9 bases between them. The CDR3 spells CASTGDDEKLFF. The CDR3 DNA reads TGTGCCAGCACAGGGGATGATGAAAAACTGTTTTTT.

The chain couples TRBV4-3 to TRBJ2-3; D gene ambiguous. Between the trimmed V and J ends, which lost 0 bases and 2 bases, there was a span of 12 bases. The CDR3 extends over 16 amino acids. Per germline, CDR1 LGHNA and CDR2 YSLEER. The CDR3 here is CASSQEFEALTDTQYF. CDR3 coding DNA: TGCGCCAGCAGCCAAGAGTTCGAGGCTCTCACAGATACGCAGTATTTT.

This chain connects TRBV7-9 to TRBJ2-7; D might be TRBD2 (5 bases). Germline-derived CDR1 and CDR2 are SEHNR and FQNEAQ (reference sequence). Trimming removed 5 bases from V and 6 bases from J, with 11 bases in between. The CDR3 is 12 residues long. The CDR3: CASSPRGLEQYF. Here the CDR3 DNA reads TGTGCCAGCAGCCCACGGGGTCTCGAGCAGTACTTC.

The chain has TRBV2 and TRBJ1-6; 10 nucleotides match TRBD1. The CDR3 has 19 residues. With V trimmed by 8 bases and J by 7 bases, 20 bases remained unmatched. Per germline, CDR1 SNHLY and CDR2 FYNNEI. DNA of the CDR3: TGTGCCAGCTGCGGGGAGGGGGACAGGGGCCAATTAGGGAATTCACCCCTCCACTTT. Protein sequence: CASCGEGDRGQLGNSPLHF.

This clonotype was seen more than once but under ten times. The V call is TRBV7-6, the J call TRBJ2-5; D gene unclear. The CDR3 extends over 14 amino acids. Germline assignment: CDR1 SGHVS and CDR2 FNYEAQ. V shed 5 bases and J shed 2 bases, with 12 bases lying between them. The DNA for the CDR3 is TGTGCCAGCAGCCCCGACACCTCTCAAGAGACCCAGTACTTC. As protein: CASSPDTSQETQYF.

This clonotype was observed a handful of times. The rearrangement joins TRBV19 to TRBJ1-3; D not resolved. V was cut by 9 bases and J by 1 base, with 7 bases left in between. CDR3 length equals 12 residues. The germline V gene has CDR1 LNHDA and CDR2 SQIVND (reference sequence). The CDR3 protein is CASRRSGNTIYF. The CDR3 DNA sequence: TGTGCCAGCCGGAGGTCTGGAAACACCATATATTTT.

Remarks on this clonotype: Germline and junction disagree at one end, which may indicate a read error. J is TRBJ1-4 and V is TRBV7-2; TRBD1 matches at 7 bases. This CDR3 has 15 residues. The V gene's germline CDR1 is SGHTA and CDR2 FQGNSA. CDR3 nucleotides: TGTGCCGGCAGCCTGAACAGGGGCCCGAATGAAAAACTGTTTTTT. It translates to CAGSLNRGPNEKLFF.

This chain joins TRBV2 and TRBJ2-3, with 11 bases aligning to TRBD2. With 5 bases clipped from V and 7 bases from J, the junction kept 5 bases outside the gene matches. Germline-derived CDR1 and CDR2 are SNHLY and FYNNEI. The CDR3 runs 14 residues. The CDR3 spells CASSLAGGTNTQYF. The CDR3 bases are TGTGCCAGCAGTCTAGCGGGGGGAACTAATACGCAGTATTTT.

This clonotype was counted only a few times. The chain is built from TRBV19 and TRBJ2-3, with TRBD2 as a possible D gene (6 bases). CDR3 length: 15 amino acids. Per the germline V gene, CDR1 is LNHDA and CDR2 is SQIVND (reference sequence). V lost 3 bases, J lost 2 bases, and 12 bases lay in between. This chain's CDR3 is CASSIAGRITDTQYF. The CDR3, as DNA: TGTGCCAGTAGTATCGCGGGACGGATCACAGATACGCAGTATTTT.

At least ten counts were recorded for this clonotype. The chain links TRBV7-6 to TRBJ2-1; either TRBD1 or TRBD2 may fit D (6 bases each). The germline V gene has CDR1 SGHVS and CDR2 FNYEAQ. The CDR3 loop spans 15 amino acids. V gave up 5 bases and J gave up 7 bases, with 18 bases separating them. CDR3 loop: CASSLFGGAGNEQFF. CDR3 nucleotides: TGTGCCAGCAGCCTATTCGGGGGCGCGGGAAATGAGCAGTTCTTC.

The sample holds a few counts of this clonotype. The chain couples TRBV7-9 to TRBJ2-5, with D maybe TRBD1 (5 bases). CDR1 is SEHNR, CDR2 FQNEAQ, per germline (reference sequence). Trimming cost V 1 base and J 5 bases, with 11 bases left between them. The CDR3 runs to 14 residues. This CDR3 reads CASSLVGPTETQYF. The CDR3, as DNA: TGTGCCAGCAGCTTAGTGGGGCCAACGGAGACCCAGTACTTC.

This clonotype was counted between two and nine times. In nucleotides, the CDR3 is TGCAGTGCTAGGCCGCGACAGGGTAATCTTTACGAGCAGTACTTC. It yields the protein CSARPRQGNLYEQYF. This chain uses TRBV20-1 with TRBJ2-7, with TRBD1 matching 7 bases. The trim removed 3 bases at V and 4 bases at J, leaving 12 bases unmatched. This CDR3 comprises 15 residues. Per germline, CDR1 DFQATT and CDR2 SNEGSKA (reference sequence).

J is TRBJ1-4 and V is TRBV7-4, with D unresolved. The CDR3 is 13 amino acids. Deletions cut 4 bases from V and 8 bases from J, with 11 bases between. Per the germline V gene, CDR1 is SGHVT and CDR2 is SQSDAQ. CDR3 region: CASSSPYPEKLFF. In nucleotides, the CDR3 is TGTGCCAGCAGCTCCCCGTATCCGGAAAAACTGTTTTTT. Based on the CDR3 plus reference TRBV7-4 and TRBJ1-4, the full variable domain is GAGVSQSPRYKVAKRGRDVALRCDSISGHVTLYWYRQTLGQGSEVLTYSQSDAQRDKSGRPSGRFSAERPERSVSTLKIQRTEQGDSAVYLCASSSPYPEKLFFGSGTQLSVL.

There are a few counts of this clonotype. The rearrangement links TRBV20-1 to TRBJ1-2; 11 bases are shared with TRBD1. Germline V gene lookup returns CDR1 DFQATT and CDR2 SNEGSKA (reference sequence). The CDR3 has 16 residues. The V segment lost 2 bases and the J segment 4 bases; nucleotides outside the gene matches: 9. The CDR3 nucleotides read TGCAGTGCTAGATTCTTCGATGGGACAGGGGGCTATGGCTACACCTTC. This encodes CSARFFDGTGGYGYTF.

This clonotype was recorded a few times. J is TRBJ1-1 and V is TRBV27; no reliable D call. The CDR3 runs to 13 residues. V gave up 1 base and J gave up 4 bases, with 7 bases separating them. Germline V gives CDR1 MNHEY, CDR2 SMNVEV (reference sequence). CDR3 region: CASSLYSPTEAFF. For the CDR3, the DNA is TGTGCCAGCAGTTTATACAGCCCCACTGAAGCTTTCTTT.

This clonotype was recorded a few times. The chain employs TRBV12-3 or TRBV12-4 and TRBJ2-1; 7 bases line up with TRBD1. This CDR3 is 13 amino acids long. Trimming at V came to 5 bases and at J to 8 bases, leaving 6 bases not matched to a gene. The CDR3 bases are TGTGCCAGCAGTGGGGCCACAGGGGATGAGCAGTTCTTC. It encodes CASSGATGDEQFF.

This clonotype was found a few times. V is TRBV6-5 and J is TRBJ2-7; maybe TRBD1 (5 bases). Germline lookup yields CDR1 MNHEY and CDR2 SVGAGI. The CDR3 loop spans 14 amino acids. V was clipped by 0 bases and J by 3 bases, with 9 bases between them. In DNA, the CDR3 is TGTGCCAGCAGTTACTCTTCAGGGAACTACGAGCAGTACTTC. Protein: CASSYSSGNYEQYF.

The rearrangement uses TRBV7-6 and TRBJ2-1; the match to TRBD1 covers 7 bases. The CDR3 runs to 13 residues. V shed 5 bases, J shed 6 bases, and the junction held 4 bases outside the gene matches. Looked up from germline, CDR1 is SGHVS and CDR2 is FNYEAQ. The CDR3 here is CASSIQGINEQFF. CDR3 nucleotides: TGTGCCAGCAGCATACAGGGGATCAATGAGCAGTTCTTC.

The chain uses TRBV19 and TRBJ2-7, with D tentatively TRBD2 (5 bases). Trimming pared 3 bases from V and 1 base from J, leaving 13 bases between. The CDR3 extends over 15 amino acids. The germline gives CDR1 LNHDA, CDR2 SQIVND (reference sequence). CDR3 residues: CASSMEDGGSYEQYF. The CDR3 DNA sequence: TGTGCCAGTAGTATGGAGGACGGTGGGTCCTACGAGCAGTACTTC.

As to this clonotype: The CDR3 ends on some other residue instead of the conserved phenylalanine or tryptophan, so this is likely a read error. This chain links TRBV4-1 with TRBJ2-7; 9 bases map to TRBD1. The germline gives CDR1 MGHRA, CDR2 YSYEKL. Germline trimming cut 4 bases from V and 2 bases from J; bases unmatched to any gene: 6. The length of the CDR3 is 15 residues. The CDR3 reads CASSPQGAGTYEQYA. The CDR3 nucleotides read TGCGCCAGCAGCCCACAGGGGGCAGGGACCTACGAGCAGTACGCC.

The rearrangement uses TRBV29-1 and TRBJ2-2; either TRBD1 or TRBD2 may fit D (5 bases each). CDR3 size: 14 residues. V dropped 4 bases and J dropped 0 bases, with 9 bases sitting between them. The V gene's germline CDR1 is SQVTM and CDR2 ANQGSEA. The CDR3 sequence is CSVVGVPNTGELFF. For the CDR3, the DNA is TGCAGCGTTGTGGGGGTCCCGAACACCGGGGAGCTGTTTTTT.

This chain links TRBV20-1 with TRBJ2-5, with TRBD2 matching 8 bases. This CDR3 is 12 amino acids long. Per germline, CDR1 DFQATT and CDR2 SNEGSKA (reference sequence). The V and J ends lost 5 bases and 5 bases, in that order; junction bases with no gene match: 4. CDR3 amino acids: CSAGGGMETQYF. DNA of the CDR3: TGCAGTGCTGGCGGGGGGATGGAGACCCAGTACTTC.

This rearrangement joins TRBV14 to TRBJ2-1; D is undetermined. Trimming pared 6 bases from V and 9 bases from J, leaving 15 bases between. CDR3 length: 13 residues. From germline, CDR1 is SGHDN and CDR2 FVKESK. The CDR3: CASSSDMKGEQFF. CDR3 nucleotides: TGTGCCAGCAGTTCTGACATGAAGGGTGAGCAGTTCTTC.

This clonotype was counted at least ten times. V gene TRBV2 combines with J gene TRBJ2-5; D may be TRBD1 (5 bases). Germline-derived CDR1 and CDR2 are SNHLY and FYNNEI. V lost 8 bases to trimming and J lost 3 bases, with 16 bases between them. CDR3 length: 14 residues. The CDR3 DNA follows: TGTGCCAGCTTACTCGCAGGGTCGGAAGAGACCCAGTACTTC. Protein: CASLLAGSEETQYF. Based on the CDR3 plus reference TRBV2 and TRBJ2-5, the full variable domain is EPEVTQTPSHQVTQMGQEVILRCVPISNHLYFYWYRQILGQKVEFLVSFYNNEISEKSEIFDDQFSVERPDGSNFTLKIRSTKLEDSAMYFCASLLAGSEETQYFGPGTRLLVL.